This section outlines one T cell receptor beta chain sequence together with its context. Antigen unknown. The data stem from a study of cytomegalovirus exposure and HLA in healthy donors. Study-level results: Later analysis suggested links between common viral pathogens and several top significant clusters. As immune exposure information, only CMV serostatus was available. Later analysis indicated greater clonal expansion among HLA-associated TCR beta chains than among equally common other chains. TCR beta V segments were, for the most part, productive about 90% or about 30% of the time in an earlier analysis.

This PCR relied on a set of 60 Vbeta primers and 13 Jbeta primers. This table comes from immunoSEQ multiplex PCR, and its TCRdb copy is limited to in-frame clones, with some not included. The sample lists under 200,000 clones; approximately 81% were seen once. V lost 3 bases to trimming and J lost 7 bases, with 7 bases between them. Germline CDR1 reads MNHEY; CDR2 reads SMNVEV (reference sequence). The CDR3 runs to 12 residues. This sequence joins TRBV27 and TRBJ2-1; D possibly corresponds to TRBD1 (5 bases). The clonotype originates from a boy aged 2 to 9 in good health and CMV-seronegative. The specimen sequenced was PBMCs. CDR3 loop: CASSFAGNEQFF. CDR3 DNA sequence: TGTGCCAGCAGTTTCGCAGGGAATGAGCAGTTCTTC.